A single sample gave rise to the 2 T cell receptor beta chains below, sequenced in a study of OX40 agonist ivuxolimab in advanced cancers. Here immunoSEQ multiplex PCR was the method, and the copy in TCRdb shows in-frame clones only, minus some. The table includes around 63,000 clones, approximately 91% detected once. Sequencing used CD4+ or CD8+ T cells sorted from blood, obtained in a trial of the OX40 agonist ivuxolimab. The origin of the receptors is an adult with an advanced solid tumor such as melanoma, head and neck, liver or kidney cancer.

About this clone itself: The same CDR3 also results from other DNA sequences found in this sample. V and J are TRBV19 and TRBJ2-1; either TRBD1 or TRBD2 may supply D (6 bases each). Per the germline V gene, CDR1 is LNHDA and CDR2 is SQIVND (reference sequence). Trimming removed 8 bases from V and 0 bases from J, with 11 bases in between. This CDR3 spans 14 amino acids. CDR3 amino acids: CASGGGSSYNEQFF. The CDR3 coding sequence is TGTGCCAGTGGAGGGGGTAGCTCCTACAATGAGCAGTTCTTC.

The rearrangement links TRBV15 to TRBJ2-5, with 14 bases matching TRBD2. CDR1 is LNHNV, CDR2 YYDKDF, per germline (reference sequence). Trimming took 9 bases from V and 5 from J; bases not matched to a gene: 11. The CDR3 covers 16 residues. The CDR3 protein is CATEGYGTSGSETQYF. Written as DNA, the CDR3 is TGTGCCACAGAGGGCTACGGGACTAGCGGGAGCGAGACCCAGTACTTC.